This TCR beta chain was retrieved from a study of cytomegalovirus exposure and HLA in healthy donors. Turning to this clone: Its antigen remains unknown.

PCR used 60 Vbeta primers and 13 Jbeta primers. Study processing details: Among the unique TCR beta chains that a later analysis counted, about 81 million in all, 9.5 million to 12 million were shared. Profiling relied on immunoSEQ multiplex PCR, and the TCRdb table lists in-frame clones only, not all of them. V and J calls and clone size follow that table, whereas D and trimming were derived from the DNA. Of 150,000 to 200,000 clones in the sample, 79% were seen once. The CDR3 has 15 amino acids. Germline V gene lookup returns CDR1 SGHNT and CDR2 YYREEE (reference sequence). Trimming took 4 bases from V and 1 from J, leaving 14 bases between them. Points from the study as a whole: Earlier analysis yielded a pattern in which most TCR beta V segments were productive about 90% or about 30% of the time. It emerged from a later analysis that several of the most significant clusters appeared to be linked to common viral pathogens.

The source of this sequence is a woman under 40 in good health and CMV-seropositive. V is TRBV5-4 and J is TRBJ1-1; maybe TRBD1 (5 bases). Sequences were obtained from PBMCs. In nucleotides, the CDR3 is TGTGCCAGCAGCAACCAGGGTTGGAGGAACACTGAAGCTTTCTTT. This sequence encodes CASSNQGWRNTEAFF.